This T cell receptor (beta chain) was documented in a study of blood T cell repertoires in COVID-19. Profiled with immunoSEQ multiplex PCR; TCRdb holds only in-frame clones, not every one. The sample consists of 250,000 to 350,000 clones, over 75% of them appearing once. The CDR3 contains 15 residues. Germline V gene sequence: CDR1 SQVTM, CDR2 ANQGSEA. The V end was cut by 0 bases, the J end by 0 bases, with 8 bases between. This chain uses TRBV29-1 with TRBJ2-2; a weak D match, TRBD2 (5 bases). This TCR was recovered from a woman in her 30s who had recovered from COVID-19. Sequencing input: PBMCs or T cells enriched from blood (not recorded which). CDR3 protein: CSVEDWGANTGELFF. The CDR3, as DNA: TGCAGCGTTGAAGATTGGGGAGCGAACACCGGGGAGCTGTTTTTT.